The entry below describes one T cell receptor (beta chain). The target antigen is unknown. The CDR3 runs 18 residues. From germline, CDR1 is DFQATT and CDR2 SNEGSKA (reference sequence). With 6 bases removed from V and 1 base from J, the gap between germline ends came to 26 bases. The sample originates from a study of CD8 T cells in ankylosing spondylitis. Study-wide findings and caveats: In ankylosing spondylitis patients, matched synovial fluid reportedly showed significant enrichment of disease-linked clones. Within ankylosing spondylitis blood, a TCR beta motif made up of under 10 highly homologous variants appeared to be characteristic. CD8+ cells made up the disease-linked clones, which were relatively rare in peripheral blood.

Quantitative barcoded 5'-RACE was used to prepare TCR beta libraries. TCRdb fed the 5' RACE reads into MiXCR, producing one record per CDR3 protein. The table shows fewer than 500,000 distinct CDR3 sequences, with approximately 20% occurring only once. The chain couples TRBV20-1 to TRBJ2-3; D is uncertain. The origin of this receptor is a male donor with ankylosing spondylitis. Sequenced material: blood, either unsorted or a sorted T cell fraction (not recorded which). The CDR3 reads CSARAALGQSKGTDTQYF. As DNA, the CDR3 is TGCAGTGCCCGGGCGGCCCTCGGTCAGTCGAAGGGCACAGATACGCAGTATTTT.